This T cell receptor (beta chain) was identified in a study of T cell repertoires in cytomegalovirus infection. Overall study context: Public TCR beta signatures were indicative of both CMV infection and a matching HLA type.

Looked up from germline, CDR1 is LNHDA and CDR2 is SQIVND (reference sequence). Deletions cut 3 bases from V and 3 bases from J, with 13 bases between. CDR3 length equals 15 residues. MiXCR, run by TCRdb on the reads, gives a single entry per CDR3 protein. The sample shows approximately 140,000 distinct CDR3 sequences, approximately 5.9% of them seen only once. This clonotype originated in a human donor in good health (CMV status not recorded). Some clones in this sample may be carry-over from other donors' samples. Sequenced: PBMCs. The chain links TRBV19 to TRBJ2-3; D is ambiguous. The CDR3 here is CASSIGSSTTDTQYF. DNA of the CDR3: TGTGCCAGTAGTATCGGTAGTTCTACAACAGATACGCAGTATTTT. Drawing the rest from reference TRBV19 and TRBJ2-3, the complete variable domain is DGGITQSPKYLFRKEGQNVTLSCEQNLNHDAMYWYRQDPGQGLRLIYYSQIVNDFQKGDIAEGYSVSREKKESFPLTVTSAQKNPTAFYLCASSIGSSTTDTQYFGPGTRLTVL.